Described below is a single TCR beta chain sequence and its context. The target antigen is unknown. This sample is drawn from a study of cytomegalovirus exposure and HLA in healthy donors. General study points: Sequencing depth across donors, presence/absence analyses assumed, was roughly uniform. Follow-up analysis found HLA locus-dependent TCR association rates, highest for DRB1 and lowest for HLA-C.

This PCR relied on a set of 60 Vbeta primers and 13 Jbeta primers. Profiling relied on immunoSEQ multiplex PCR, and the TCRdb table lists in-frame clones only, not all of them. There are 210,000 or so clones in the sample; over 75% occur only once, and more than 0.45% lies in the top ten. The germline V gene encodes CDR1 MNHEY and CDR2 SMNVEV (reference sequence). J gave up 2 bases and V 4 bases, and 9 bases lay outside the gene matches. The length of the CDR3 is 17 residues. The source is a boy between 5 and 17 years old in good health and CMV-seronegative. What was sequenced was PBMCs. V is TRBV27 and J is TRBJ2-1; 9 bases map to TRBD1. CDR3 bases: TGTGCCAGCAGTTCAAGTCCCGGGACAGGGACCTACAATGAGCAGTTCTTC. Residues: CASSSSPGTGTYNEQFF.